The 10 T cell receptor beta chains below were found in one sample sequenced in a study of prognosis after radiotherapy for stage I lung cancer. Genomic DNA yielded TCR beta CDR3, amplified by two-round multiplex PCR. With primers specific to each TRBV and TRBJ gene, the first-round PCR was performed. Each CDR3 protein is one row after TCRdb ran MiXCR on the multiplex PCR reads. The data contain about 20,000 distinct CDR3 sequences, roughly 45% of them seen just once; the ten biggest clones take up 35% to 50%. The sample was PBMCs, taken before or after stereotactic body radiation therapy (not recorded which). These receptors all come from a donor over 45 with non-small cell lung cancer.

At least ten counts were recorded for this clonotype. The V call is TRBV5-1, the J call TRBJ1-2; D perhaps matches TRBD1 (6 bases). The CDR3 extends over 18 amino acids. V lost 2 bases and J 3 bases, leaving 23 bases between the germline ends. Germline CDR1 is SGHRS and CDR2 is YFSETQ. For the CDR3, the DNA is TGCGCCAGCAGCTTCCCCCCGAACCCGGGACAAGAGGACTATGGCTACACCTTC. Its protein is CASSFPPNPGQEDYGYTF.

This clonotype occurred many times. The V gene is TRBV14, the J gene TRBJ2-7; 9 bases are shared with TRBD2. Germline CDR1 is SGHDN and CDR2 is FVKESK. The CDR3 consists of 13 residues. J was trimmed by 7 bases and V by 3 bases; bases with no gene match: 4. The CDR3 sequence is CASSQGLAWEQYF. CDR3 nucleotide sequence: TGTGCCAGCAGCCAGGGACTAGCATGGGAGCAGTACTTC.

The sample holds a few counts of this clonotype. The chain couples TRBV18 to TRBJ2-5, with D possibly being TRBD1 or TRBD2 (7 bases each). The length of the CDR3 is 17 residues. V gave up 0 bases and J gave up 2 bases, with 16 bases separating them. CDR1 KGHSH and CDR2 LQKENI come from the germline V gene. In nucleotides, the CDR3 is TGTGCCAGCTCACCACCCGTCTACCAGGGGGGGCAAGAGACCCAGTACTTC. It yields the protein CASSPPVYQGGQETQYF.

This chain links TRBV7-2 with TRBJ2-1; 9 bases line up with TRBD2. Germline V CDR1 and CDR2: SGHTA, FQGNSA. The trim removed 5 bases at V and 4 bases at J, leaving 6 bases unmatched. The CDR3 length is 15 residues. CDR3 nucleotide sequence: TGTGCCAGCAGCCGCGGACTAGCGACTTACAATGAGCAGTTCTTC. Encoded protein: CASSRGLATYNEQFF.

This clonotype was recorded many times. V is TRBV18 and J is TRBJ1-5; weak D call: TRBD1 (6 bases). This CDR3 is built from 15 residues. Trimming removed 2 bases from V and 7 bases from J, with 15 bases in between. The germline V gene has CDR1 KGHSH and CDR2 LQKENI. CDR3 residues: CASSPNFGGWQPQHF. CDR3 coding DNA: TGTGCCAGCTCACCAAATTTTGGGGGCTGGCAGCCCCAGCATTTT. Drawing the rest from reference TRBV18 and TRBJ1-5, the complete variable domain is NAGVMQNPRHLVRRRGQEARLRCSPMKGHSHVYWYRQLPEEGLKFMVYLQKENIIDESGMPKERFSAEFPKEGPSILRIQQVVRGDSAAYFCASSPNFGGWQPQHFGDGTRLSIL.

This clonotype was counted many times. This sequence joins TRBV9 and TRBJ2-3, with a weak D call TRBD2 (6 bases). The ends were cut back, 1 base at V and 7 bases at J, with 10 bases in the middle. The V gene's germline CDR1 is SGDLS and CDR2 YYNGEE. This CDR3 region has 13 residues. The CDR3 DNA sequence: TGTGCCAGCAGCGTAACGGGAGTAAATACGCAGTATTTT. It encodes CASSVTGVNTQYF.

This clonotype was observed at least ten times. The CDR3 sequence is CASSAEGGGGSEAFF. DNA for the CDR3: TGTGCCAGCAGCGCTGAGGGAGGGGGAGGGTCTGAAGCTTTCTTT. The gene calls are TRBV9 and TRBJ1-1; the D gene is possibly TRBD1 (6 bases). Germline V CDR1 and CDR2: SGDLS, YYNGEE. With 3 bases removed from V and 6 bases from J, the gap between germline ends came to 18 bases. CDR3 length: 15 residues.

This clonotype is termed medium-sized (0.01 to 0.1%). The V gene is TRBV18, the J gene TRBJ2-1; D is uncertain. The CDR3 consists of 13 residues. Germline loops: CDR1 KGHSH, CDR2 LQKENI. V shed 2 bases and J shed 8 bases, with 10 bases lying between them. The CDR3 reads CASSPTVSDEQFF. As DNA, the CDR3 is TGTGCCAGCTCACCAACGGTAAGCGATGAGCAGTTCTTC.

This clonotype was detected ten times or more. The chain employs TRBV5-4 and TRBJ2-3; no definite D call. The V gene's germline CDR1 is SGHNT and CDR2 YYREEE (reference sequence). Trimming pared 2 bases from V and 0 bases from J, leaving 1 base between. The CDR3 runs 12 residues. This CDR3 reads CASSFSTDTQYF. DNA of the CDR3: TGTGCCAGCAGCTTTAGCACAGATACGCAGTATTTT.

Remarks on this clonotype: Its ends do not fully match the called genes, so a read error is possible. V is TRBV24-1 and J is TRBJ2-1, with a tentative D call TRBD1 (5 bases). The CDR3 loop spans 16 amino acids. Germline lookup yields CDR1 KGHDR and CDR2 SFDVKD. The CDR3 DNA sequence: TGTGCCACCAGTGAAATACAGGTGAGCTCCTACAATGGGCAGTTCTTC. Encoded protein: CATSEIQVSSYNGQFF.